This T cell receptor (beta chain) was sequenced for a study of T cell changes during pregnancy in multiple sclerosis. CDR3 length: 16 residues. Germline trimming cut 4 bases from V and 4 bases from J; bases unmatched to any gene: 12. The germline gives CDR1 SGHAT, CDR2 FQNNGV. Profiled with immunoSEQ multiplex PCR; TCRdb holds only in-frame clones, not every one. The data show 45,000 or so clones, with about 91% seen just once and roughly 2.7% held by the top ten. The sequencing here drew on CD8+ T cells from peripheral blood mononuclear cells, taken in the second trimester of pregnancy. The source is a female donor with multiple sclerosis, enrolled in a pregnancy study. This sequence joins TRBV11-2 and TRBJ1-1; 7 bases are shared with TRBD1. CDR3 sequence (DNA): TGTGCCAGCAGCTACCCCCGACAGGGTTCGGGCACTGAAGCTTTCTTT. Translating gives CASSYPRQGSGTEAFF.